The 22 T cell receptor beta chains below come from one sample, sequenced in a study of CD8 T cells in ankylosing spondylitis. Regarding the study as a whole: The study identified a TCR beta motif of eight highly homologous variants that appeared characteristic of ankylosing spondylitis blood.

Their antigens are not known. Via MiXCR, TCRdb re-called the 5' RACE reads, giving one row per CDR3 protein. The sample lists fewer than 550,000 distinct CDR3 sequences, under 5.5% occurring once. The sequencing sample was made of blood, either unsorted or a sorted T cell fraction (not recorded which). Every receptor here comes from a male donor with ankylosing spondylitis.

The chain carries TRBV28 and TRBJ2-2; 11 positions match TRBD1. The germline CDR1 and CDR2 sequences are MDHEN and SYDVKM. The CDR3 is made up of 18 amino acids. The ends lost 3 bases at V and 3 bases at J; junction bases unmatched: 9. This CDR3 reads CASSFLAGTGGHTGELFF. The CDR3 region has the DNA TGTGCCAGCAGTTTTTTGGCTGGGACAGGGGGGCACACCGGGGAGCTGTTTTTT.

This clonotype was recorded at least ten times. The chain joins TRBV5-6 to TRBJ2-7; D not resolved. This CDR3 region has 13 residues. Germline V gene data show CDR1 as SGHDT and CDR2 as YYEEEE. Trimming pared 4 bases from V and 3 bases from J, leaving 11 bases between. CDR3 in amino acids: CASSRNNHYEQYF. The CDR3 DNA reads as TGTGCCAGCAGCCGTAATAACCACTACGAGCAGTACTTC.

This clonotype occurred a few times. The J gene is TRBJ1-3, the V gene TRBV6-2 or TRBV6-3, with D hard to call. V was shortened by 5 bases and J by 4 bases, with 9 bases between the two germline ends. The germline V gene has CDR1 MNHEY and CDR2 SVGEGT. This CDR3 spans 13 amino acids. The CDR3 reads CASSRAGGNTIYF. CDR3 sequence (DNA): TGTGCCAGCAGTCGGGCGGGCGGAAACACCATATATTTT.

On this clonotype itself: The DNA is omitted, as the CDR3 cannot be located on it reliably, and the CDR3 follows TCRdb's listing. CDR3 amino acids: CISVPEAYHRGELFF. The rearrangement uses TRBV7-5 and TRBJ2-2; TRBD1 was called by the table and not checked on the DNA. TRBV7-5 has pseudogene status. The CDR3 is made up of 15 amino acids, end residues included.

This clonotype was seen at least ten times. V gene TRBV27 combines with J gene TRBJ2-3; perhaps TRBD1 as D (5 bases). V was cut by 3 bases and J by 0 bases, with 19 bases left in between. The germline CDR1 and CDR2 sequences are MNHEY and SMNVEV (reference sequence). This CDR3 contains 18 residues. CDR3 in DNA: TGTGCCAGCAGTTTCCAAAGTCGGACAAAATCTAGCACAGATACGCAGTATTTT. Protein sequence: CASSFQSRTKSSTDTQYF.

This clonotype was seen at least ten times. CDR3 protein: CASSARGTYF. The DNA of the CDR3 is TGTGCCAGCAGTGCCCGAGGGACGTACTTC. V gene TRBV25-1 combines with J gene TRBJ2-7; perhaps D is TRBD1 or TRBD2 (5 bases each). This CDR3 spans 10 amino acids. V lost 4 bases to trimming and J lost 12 bases, with 10 bases between them. Germline loops: CDR1 MGHDK, CDR2 SYGVNS.

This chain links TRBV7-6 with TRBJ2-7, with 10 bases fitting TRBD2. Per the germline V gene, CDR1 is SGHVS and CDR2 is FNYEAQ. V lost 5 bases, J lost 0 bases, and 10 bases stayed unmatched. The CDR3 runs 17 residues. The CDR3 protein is CASSPAVAGGSSYEQYF. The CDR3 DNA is TGTGCCAGCAGCCCTGCAGTAGCGGGAGGAAGCTCCTACGAGCAGTACTTC.

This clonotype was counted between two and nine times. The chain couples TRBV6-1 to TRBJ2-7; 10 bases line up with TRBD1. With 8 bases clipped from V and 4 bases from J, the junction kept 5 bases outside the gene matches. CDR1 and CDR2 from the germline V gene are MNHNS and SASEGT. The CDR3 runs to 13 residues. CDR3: CASLGQGEYEQYF. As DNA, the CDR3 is TGTGCCAGCCTCGGACAGGGGGAGTACGAGCAGTACTTC.

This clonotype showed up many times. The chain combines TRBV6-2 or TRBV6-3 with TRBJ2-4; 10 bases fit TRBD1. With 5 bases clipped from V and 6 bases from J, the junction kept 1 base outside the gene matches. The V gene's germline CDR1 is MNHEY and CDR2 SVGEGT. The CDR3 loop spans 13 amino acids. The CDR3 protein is CASSRDRGNIQYF. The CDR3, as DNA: TGTGCCAGCAGTCGGGACAGGGGAAACATTCAGTACTTC.

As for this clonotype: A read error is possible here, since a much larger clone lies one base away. For the CDR3, the DNA is TGTGCCAGCAGCCTTCAACAGGGGATCGGGGGGCTGTTTTTT. Encoded protein: CASSLQQGIGGLFF. The rearrangement links TRBV7-3 to TRBJ2-2; D may be TRBD1 (7 bases). CDR1 SGHTA and CDR2 FQGTGA come from the germline V gene. CDR3 length: 14 amino acids.

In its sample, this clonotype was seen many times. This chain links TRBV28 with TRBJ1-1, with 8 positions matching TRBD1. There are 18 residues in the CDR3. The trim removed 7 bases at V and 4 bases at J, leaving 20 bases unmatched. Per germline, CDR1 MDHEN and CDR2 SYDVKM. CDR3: CASIRTTGAKSGGTEAFF. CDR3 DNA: TGTGCCAGCATCCGAACGACAGGGGCCAAATCAGGGGGCACTGAAGCTTTCTTT.

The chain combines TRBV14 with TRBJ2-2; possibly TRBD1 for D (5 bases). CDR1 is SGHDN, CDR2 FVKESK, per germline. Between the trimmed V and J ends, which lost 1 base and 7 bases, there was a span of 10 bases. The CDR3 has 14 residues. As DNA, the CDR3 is TGTGCCAGCAGCCAAGTTCCAGGGATCGGGGAGCTGTTTTTT. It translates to CASSQVPGIGELFF.

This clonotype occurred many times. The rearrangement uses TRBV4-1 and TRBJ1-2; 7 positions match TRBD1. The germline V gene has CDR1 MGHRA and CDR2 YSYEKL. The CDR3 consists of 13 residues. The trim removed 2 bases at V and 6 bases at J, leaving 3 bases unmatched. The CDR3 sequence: CASSQRQGDGYTF. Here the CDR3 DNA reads TGCGCCAGCAGCCAACGACAGGGAGATGGCTACACCTTC.

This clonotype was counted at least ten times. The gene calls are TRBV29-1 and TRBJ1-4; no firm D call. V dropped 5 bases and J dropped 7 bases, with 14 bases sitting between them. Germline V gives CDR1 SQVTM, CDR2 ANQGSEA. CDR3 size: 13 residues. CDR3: CSVHGQLGEKLFF. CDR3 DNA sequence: TGCAGCGTTCATGGGCAACTAGGTGAAAAACTGTTTTTT.

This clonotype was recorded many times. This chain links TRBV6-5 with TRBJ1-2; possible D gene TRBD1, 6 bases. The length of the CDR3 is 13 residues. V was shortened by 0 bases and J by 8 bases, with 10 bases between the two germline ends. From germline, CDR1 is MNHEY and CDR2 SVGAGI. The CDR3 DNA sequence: TGTGCCAGCAGTTACTCACAGGGTGACGGCTACACCTTC. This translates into CASSYSQGDGYTF.

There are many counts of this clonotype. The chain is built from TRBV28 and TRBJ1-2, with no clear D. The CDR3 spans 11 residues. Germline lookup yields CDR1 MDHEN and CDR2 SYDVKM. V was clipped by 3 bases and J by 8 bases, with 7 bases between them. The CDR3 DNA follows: TGTGCCAGCAGTTTTGCACAAGGCTACACCTTC. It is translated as CASSFAQGYTF.

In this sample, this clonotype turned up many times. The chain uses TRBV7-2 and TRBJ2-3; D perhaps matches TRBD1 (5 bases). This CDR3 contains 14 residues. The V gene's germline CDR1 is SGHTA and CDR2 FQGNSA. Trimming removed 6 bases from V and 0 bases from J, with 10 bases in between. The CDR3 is CASRPRASTDTQYF. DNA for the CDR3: TGTGCCAGCAGACCCAGGGCTAGCACAGATACGCAGTATTTT. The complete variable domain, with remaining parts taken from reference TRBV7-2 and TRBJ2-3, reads GAGVSQSPSNKVTEKGKDVELRCDPISGHTALYWYRQSLGQGLEFLIYFQGNSAPDKSGLPSDRFSAERTGGSVSTLTIQRTQQEDSAVYLCASRPRASTDTQYFGPGTRLTVL.

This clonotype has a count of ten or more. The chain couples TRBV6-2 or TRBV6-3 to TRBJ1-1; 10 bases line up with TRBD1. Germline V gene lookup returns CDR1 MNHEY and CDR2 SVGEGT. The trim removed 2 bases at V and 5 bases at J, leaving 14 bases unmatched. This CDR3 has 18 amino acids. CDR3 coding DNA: TGTGCCAGCAGTTACGTGACAGGGGGCGGCCAGTCGGTGACTGAAGCTTTCTTT. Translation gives CASSYVTGGGQSVTEAFF.

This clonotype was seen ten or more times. CDR3 amino acids: CASSLSIETRNTIYF. The CDR3 coding sequence is TGCGCCAGCAGCTTGAGTATAGAGACGCGAAACACCATATATTTT. The chain employs TRBV5-1 and TRBJ1-3; D remains ambiguous. This CDR3 has 15 residues. Germline-derived CDR1 and CDR2 are SGHRS and YFSETQ. V was trimmed by 1 base and J by 5 bases, leaving 13 bases between them.

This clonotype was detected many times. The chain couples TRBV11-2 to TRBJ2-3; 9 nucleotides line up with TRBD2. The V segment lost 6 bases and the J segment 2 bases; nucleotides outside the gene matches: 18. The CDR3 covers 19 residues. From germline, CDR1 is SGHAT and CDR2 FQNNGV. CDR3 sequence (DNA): TGTGCCAGCAGTTTTTCACCCGTATGGACTAGCGAATACACAGATACGCAGTATTTT. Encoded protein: CASSFSPVWTSEYTDTQYF.

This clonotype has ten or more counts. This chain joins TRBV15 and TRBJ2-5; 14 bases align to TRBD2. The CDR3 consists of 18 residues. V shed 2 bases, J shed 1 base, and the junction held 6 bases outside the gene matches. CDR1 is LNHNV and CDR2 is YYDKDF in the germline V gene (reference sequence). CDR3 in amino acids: CATSRRRTSGGPQETQYF. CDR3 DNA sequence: TGTGCCACCAGCAGACGCCGGACTAGCGGGGGGCCCCAAGAGACCCAGTACTTC.

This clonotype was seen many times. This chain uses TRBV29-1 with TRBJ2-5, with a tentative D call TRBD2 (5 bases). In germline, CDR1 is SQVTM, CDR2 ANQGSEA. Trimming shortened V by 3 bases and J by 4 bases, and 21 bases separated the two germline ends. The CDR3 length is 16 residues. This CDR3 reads CSVESWRTAVGETQYF. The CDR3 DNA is TGCAGCGTTGAGTCATGGAGGACGGCGGTGGGAGAGACCCAGTACTTC.